This T cell receptor beta chain was identified during a study of blood T cell repertoires in COVID-19. About the study: Material from acute and convalescent COVID-19 was sourced from the United States, Italy and Spain. PBMCs, B-cell-depleted T cells, or T cells were the source of the cDNA or gDNA that made up the material.

TCRdb's copy holds only in-frame clones and misses some; the assay was immunoSEQ multiplex PCR. The data contain 130,000 or so clones, under 85% of them singletons. The CDR3 runs to 10 residues. The germline V gene has CDR1 SNHLY and CDR2 FYNNEI. V was pared by 5 bases and J by 6 bases, with 2 bases between. The material sequenced was peripheral blood. This receptor was taken from a woman aged 55 to 70 with acute or convalescent COVID-19. The chain uses TRBV2 and TRBJ2-4; D ambiguous. The CDR3 here is CASSLNIQYF. The CDR3, as DNA: TGTGCCAGCAGTCTAAACATTCAGTACTTC.